This T cell receptor beta chain is drawn from a study of brain T cells in children with intractable seizures (dated by TCRdb to the early 2020s). Regarding the research as a whole: Resected brain tissue from approximately 55 pediatric epilepsy surgery cases was first screened for immune gene transcripts using a NanoString immunology panel. Of the roughly twelve selected surgery cases, pre-surgery blood was also sequenced for eight, so four had brain tissue only. Broad study findings and their caveats: Because sequencing depth was different between pre-surgery and post-surgery blood, clones absent from the pre-surgery sample may reflect undersampling. Viral specificity was inferred solely from CDR3 sequence similarity, and the HCMV serostatus of the patients was not known.

Including cysteine and phenylalanine, the CDR3 has 11 amino acids. The entry retains the CDR3 DNA only, 33 bases that are in frame from base 1. CDR1 and CDR2, looked up from the germline V gene, are SGHDT and YYEEEE. V is reduced by 1 base and J by 6 bases, leaving a spacing of 3 bases between them. Sample time point, as interpreted from the label and publication: resected brain tissue, or blood drawn just prior to surgery. Surgery cases with the highest brain T cell transcript signatures were selected for TCR beta chain sequencing of brain tissue and, where available, blood. Patients had been treated with at least one anti-epileptic drug before surgery. The TCR-sequenced patients were children whose drug-resistant epilepsy was caused by tuberous sclerosis complex, focal cortical dysplasia, Rasmussen encephalitis or hemimegalencephaly. The blood samples were collected right before the epilepsy surgery. The Monarch genomic DNA purification kit was used to extract bulk genomic DNA from unsorted brain tissue and from whole blood.

TCR beta chain sequences were generated from genomic DNA using the immunoSEQ assay. In the original analysis: CDR3 sequences that did not begin with the conserved framework cysteine at position 104 were removed by hand. To get clonality, the normalized Shannon's Diversity Index was subtracted from one, giving values from 0 (maximal diversity) to 1 (oligoclonal). Chi-squared comparison-of-proportions tests assessed whether the same CDR3 differed in frequency between samples, such as brain versus blood. Public clonotypes were found through immuneACCESS searches, while the VDJdb browser was used to judge similarity to known antiviral clonotypes. This is the immuneACCESS table as TCRdb keeps it, with only in-frame sequences that have V and J called. A part of the clones is gone; compared with another copy, unresolved V genes explain less than half, and the rest is unexplained. V and J calls plus clone size are reproduced from that table; the DNA served to infer D and trimming. This sample comprises some 62,000 clones, roughly 95% of them detected only once. The ten largest account for over 0.35% of the sample.

As concerns this clone: What antigen it recognizes has not been identified. Base qualities are missing; no much larger clone stands one base away.

The rearranged segments are TRBV5-6 and TRBJ2-3; no D gene call is confident. The clonotype was recovered from a boy in the first two years of life with focal cortical dysplasia and intractable seizures. The specimen was peripheral blood, collected at surgery. CDR3 protein: CASSLSDTQYF. Read as DNA, the sequence is TGTGCCAGCAGCTTGTCCGATACGCAGTATTTT.